A single sample is the source of the 14 T cell receptor beta chains below, sequenced in a study of T cell responses to AZD1222 COVID-19 vaccine. The repertoire was sequenced with immunoSEQ multiplex PCR; TCRdb's copy has only in-frame clones and lacks some. The sample lists about 170,000 clones, 70% to 90% occurring once. The specimen was peripheral blood, collected 28 days after the second AZD1222 dose. These receptors all stem from an adult who received the AZD1222 COVID-19 vaccine.

The V gene is TRBV9, the J gene TRBJ2-4; D not resolved. V was pared by 0 bases and J by 0 bases, with 19 bases between. The CDR3 extends over 19 amino acids. CDR1 and CDR2 (germline): SGDLS, YYNGEE. CDR3 residues: CASSVDSGDHSLAKNIQYF. The CDR3 nucleotides read TGTGCCAGCAGCGTAGACTCCGGTGACCACTCGCTAGCCAAAAACATTCAGTACTTC.

For the CDR3, the DNA is TGTGCCAGCAGCTTATACTTTGGGGCCACCGGGGAGCTGTTTTTT. This gives the protein CASSLYFGATGELFF. The chain employs TRBV7-2 and TRBJ2-2; perhaps TRBD1 as D (5 bases). This CDR3 comprises 15 residues. The V gene's germline CDR1 is SGHTA and CDR2 FQGNSA. Trimming removed 2 bases from V and 4 bases from J, with 11 bases in between.

This rearrangement joins TRBV30 to TRBJ2-7; D is uncertain. Germline-derived CDR1 and CDR2 are GTSNPN and SVGIG (reference sequence). Trimming shortened V by 5 bases and J by 5 bases, and 1 base separated the two germline ends. This CDR3 has 8 amino acids. The CDR3, as DNA: TGTGCCTGGGACGAGCAGTACTTC. It codes for CAWDEQYF.

The chain recombines TRBV6-5 with TRBJ2-1; 12 bases are a match to TRBD1. Trimming took 6 bases from V and 15 from J; bases not matched to a gene: 3. The CDR3 consists of 11 residues. CDR1 is MNHEY, CDR2 SVGAGI, per germline. CDR3 DNA: TGTGCCAGCAGCTGGGACAGGGGGCGGTTCTTC. As protein: CASSWDRGRFF.

This clone was detected once. The rearrangement uses TRBV21-1 and TRBJ1-5; TRBD1, the D gene given by the table, was not confirmed from the DNA. TRBV21-1 is shown as a pseudogene. This CDR3 is 21 amino acids long. Here the CDR3 reads CASSKARNSTGRIKADQPQHF. Here the CDR3 DNA reads TGTGCCAGCAGCAAAGCGCGAAACTCTACAGGACGGATAAAGGCGGATCAGCCCCAGCATTTT.

CDR3 DNA sequence: TGTGCCAGCAGCTTTAGGACTAGCTACAATGAGCAGTTCTTC. This translates into CASSFRTSYNEQFF. This chain links TRBV5-4 with TRBJ2-1, with 7 bases matching TRBD2. The CDR3 loop spans 14 amino acids. CDR1 is SGHNT and CDR2 is YYREEE in the germline V gene (reference sequence). J gave up 3 bases and V 2 bases, and 2 bases lay outside the gene matches.

The V and J genes are TRBV18 and TRBJ2-5, with 8 bases aligning to TRBD1. The CDR3 has 13 amino acids. Unmatched junction bases numbered 4, after V lost 8 bases and J lost 2 bases. Germline CDR1 reads KGHSH; CDR2 reads LQKENI. Written as DNA, the CDR3 is TGTGCCAGCGCCCGGGACAGGCAAGAGACCCAGTACTTC. This translates into CASARDRQETQYF.

V gene TRBV25-1 combines with J gene TRBJ1-1; a possible D gene is TRBD1 (5 bases). This CDR3 has 15 amino acids. V lost 1 base and J 8 bases, leaving 17 bases between the germline ends. CDR1 and CDR2 from the germline V gene are MGHDK and SYGVNS. CDR3 protein: CASSESGGRVVEAFF. The CDR3 bases are TGTGCCAGCAGTGAATCTGGGGGAAGGGTGGTGGAAGCTTTCTTT.

V gene TRBV7-2 combines with J gene TRBJ2-7, with D possibly called TRBD1 or TRBD2 (5 bases each). Germline CDR1 and CDR2: SGHTA and FQGNSA. There are 15 residues in the CDR3. Trimming removed 2 bases from V and 3 bases from J, with 14 bases in between. This chain's CDR3 is CASSLTAWGIYEQYF. CDR3 coding DNA: TGTGCCAGCAGCTTAACCGCGTGGGGGATCTACGAGCAGTACTTC.

In the case of this clone: Other DNA sequences in the sample encode the same CDR3. The chain employs TRBV5-4 and TRBJ2-7; the D gene is possibly TRBD1 (5 bases). CDR1 is SGHNT, CDR2 YYREEE, per germline (reference sequence). The V gene lost 2 bases and the J gene lost 4 bases, with 10 bases spanning the gap. The CDR3 is made up of 13 amino acids. Here the CDR3 DNA reads TGTGCCAGCAGCTTCGGTGGGGCTTACGAGCAGTACTTC. This codes for CASSFGGAYEQYF.

This rearrangement joins TRBV29-1 to TRBJ1-2; D gene uncertain. The ends were cut back, 4 bases at V and 1 base at J, with 4 bases in the middle. Germline V gene data show CDR1 as SQVTM and CDR2 as ANQGSEA. CDR3 length: 11 residues. CDR3 bases: TGCAGCGTTGTCTATAACTATGGCTACACCTTC. This gives the protein CSVVYNYGYTF.

This clone showed up just once. V and J are TRBV7-2 and TRBJ2-2; the D gene could be TRBD1 or TRBD2 (5 bases each). CDR3 length: 15 amino acids. Germline CDR1 reads SGHTA; CDR2 reads FQGNSA. The V and J ends lost 2 bases and 3 bases respectively, with 10 bases between them. The CDR3 sequence: CASSLKRGYTGELFF. CDR3 DNA sequence: TGTGCCAGCAGCTTAAAGAGGGGATACACCGGGGAGCTGTTTTTT. Together with reference TRBV7-2 and TRBJ2-2, the CDR3 gives the full variable domain: GAGVSQSPSNKVTEKGKDVELRCDPISGHTALYWYRQSLGQGLEFLIYFQGNSAPDKSGLPSDRFSAERTGGSVSTLTIQRTQQEDSAVYLCASSLKRGYTGELFFGEGSRLTVL.

This sequence joins TRBV4-2 and TRBJ1-5; D not certain. The germline gives CDR1 LGHNA, CDR2 YNFKEQ. This CDR3 spans 15 amino acids. The V and J ends lost 4 bases and 4 bases respectively, with 14 bases between them. CDR3 in amino acids: CASSPRGSSNQPQHF. The CDR3 DNA reads as TGTGCCAGCAGCCCTAGAGGCAGTTCAAATCAGCCCCAGCATTTT.

This clone was seen a single time. The chain joins TRBV19 to TRBJ2-2; 7 bases are a match to TRBD2. Unmatched junction bases numbered 8, after V lost 6 bases and J lost 4 bases. From germline, CDR1 is LNHDA and CDR2 SQIVND (reference sequence). CDR3 length: 15 residues. This CDR3 is CASRRGDLVTGELFF. CDR3 bases: TGTGCCAGTAGACGGGGGGATTTGGTCACCGGGGAGCTGTTTTTT.